The 30 T cell receptor beta chains reported below all come from one sample, sequenced in a study of Graves' ophthalmopathy and Graves' hyperthyroidism. TCR beta CDR3 regions were amplified from RNA transcripts. An initial RT-PCR round employing HTBI primers preceded a second-round multiplex PCR. TCRdb ran MiXCR on the multiplex PCR reads and lists one entry per CDR3 protein. The sample includes around 1,000,000 distinct CDR3 sequences, about 35% of them seen just once. The specimen was peripheral blood or thyroid tissue (not recorded which). These receptors originate from an adult man with Graves' hyperthyroidism.

There are many counts of this clonotype. V gene TRBV4-3 combines with J gene TRBJ2-5, with a weak D call TRBD1 (6 bases). Germline CDR1 reads LGHNA; CDR2 reads YSLEER. CDR3 length: 15 amino acids. The V gene lost 4 bases and the J gene lost 7 bases, with 19 bases spanning the gap. The CDR3 sequence is CASSRARDNTATQYF. In DNA form, the CDR3 reads TGCGCCAGCAGCCGCGCCCGGGACAACACCGCGACCCAGTACTTC.

The V call is TRBV10-3, the J call TRBJ2-2; 14 bases fit TRBD2. Germline values: CDR1 ENHRY, CDR2 SYGVKD. Trimming cost V 2 bases and J 7 bases; bases outside gene matches: 6. The CDR3 covers 17 residues. CDR3 region: CAISEPGLAGEVGELFF. The CDR3 DNA reads TGTGCCATCAGTGAGCCGGGACTAGCGGGAGAGGTCGGGGAGCTGTTTTTT.

V and J are TRBV10-3 and TRBJ1-5; D is possibly TRBD2 (6 bases). The assigned J gene may be wrong: the sequence end matches TRBJ2-3 better. The CDR3 has 15 amino acids. Germline CDR1 ENHRY, CDR2 SYGVKD. CDR3 loop: CAISESAGNNQPQYF. The CDR3 coding sequence is TGTGCCATCAGTGAGTCGGCGGGGAACAATCAGCCCCAGTATTTT.

This clonotype was found many times. The chain is built from TRBV5-1 and TRBJ2-5, with TRBD2 matching 10 bases. The V gene end was trimmed by 0 bases and the J gene end by 2 bases; junction bases not matched to a gene: 7. CDR1 is SGHRS, CDR2 YFSETQ, per germline. The length of the CDR3 is 17 residues. For the CDR3, the DNA is TGCGCCAGCAGCTTGGAACGGCTAGCGGGAGAGCAAGAGACCCAGTACTTC. Translating it yields CASSLERLAGEQETQYF.

This chain uses TRBV5-1 with TRBJ1-2; D perhaps matches TRBD1 (6 bases). V was trimmed by 4 bases and J by 3 bases, leaving 13 bases between them. This CDR3 comprises 14 residues. Germline V gives CDR1 SGHRS, CDR2 YFSETQ. CDR3 region: CASSQRRGYYGYTF. The CDR3 nucleotides are TGCGCCAGCAGCCAGCGCAGGGGCTACTATGGCTACACCTTC.

The chain employs TRBV20-1 and TRBJ2-5; D is uncertain. Per germline, CDR1 DFQATT and CDR2 SNEGSKA (reference sequence). Between the trimmed V and J ends, which lost 6 bases and 5 bases, there was a span of 10 bases. The CDR3 covers 11 residues. The CDR3 nucleotides are TGCAGTGCAAATCCCAAGGAGACCCAGTACTTC. Its translation: CSANPKETQYF.

This clonotype was counted ten times or more. The chain combines TRBV5-1 with TRBJ1-6; no clear D gene. CDR1 and CDR2 from the germline V gene are SGHRS and YFSETQ. The CDR3 totals 13 residues. The ends were cut back, 3 bases at V and 7 bases at J, with 8 bases in the middle. The CDR3 region is CASSWNLNSPLHF. The CDR3 coding sequence is TGCGCCAGCAGCTGGAACCTAAATTCACCCCTCCACTTT.

The rearrangement uses TRBV20-1 and TRBJ1-4, with D maybe TRBD1 (5 bases). CDR3 length equals 12 residues. Trimming shortened V by 7 bases and J by 7 bases, and 13 bases separated the two germline ends. Looked up from germline, CDR1 is DFQATT and CDR2 is SNEGSKA (reference sequence). CDR3 protein: CSVLGESEKLFF. In DNA, the CDR3 is TGCAGTGTCTTAGGGGAGAGTGAAAAACTGTTTTTT.

This clonotype was found a few times. The CDR3 sequence: CASSPGGQGLTIYTF. The DNA for the CDR3 is TGTGCCAGCAGCCCGGGAGGACAGGGACTAACTATCTACACCTTC. The chain employs TRBV7-9 and TRBJ1-2, with TRBD1 matching 8 bases. The length of the CDR3 is 15 residues. CDR1 and CDR2 from the germline V gene are SEHNR and FQNEAQ (reference sequence). With V trimmed by 5 bases and J by 10 bases, 15 bases remained unmatched.

The chain employs TRBV20-1 and TRBJ2-7; D assignment may be TRBD1 or TRBD2 (5 bases each). Germline loops: CDR1 DFQATT, CDR2 SNEGSKA (reference sequence). V was clipped by 3 bases and J by 3 bases, with 21 bases between them. This CDR3 spans 16 amino acids. In nucleotides, the CDR3 is TGCAGTGCTAGGAACCTACGAGGGACCGAGAGCTACGAGCAGTACTTC. Protein: CSARNLRGTESYEQYF.

The chain carries TRBV20-1 and TRBJ2-5; 8 bases are shared with TRBD1. The CDR3 spans 15 residues. The germline V gene encodes CDR1 DFQATT and CDR2 SNEGSKA (reference sequence). With 0 bases clipped from V and 0 bases from J, the junction kept 3 bases outside the gene matches. The CDR3, as DNA: TGCAGTGCTAGAGATATGACAGGGGACCAAGAGACCCAGTACTTC. Protein product: CSARDMTGDQETQYF.

This clonotype was detected only once. V usage is TRBV9 and J usage is TRBJ1-1; 12 bases are shared with TRBD1. V dropped 5 bases and J dropped 11; count of bases not matched to a gene: 10. This CDR3 has 14 residues. The germline gives CDR1 SGDLS, CDR2 YYNGEE. In nucleotides, the CDR3 is TGTGCCAGCAGATGGGGACAGGGGGCGAACCCGGCTTTCTTT. Its translation: CASRWGQGANPAFF.

About this clonotype: An end of the junction differs from the germline gene, which may be a read error. The chain couples TRBV25-1 to TRBJ2-5; no firm D call. Germline CDR1 and CDR2: MGHDK and SYGVNS. This CDR3 region has 15 residues. In DNA form, the CDR3 reads TGTGCCTGCAGTGCGCCCGGACCAAGCTTGGAGACCCAGTACTTC. It codes for CACSAPGPSLETQYF.

In the case of this clonotype: A much larger clone lies one base from this, so it may be a read error. This chain links TRBV10-3 with TRBJ1-2, with D perhaps TRBD1 (6 bases). From germline, CDR1 is ENHRY and CDR2 SYGVKD. With 6 bases removed from V and 5 bases from J, the gap between germline ends came to 13 bases. CDR3 length: 13 amino acids. The DNA for the CDR3 is TGTGCCATCAGCCCACAGGGATCGTATGGCTACACCTTC. Translating it yields CAISPQGSYGYTF.

Only a few counts were recorded for this clonotype. The genes are TRBV7-2 and TRBJ2-7, with 8 bases identical to TRBD2. The germline V gene encodes CDR1 SGHTA and CDR2 FQGNSA. Germline trimming cut 9 bases from V and 5 bases from J; bases unmatched to any gene: 9. The CDR3 has 13 residues. The CDR3 bases are TGTGCCAGTACGGGGGGGTTCGGCGACGAGCAGTACTTC. Translating it yields CASTGGFGDEQYF.

This clonotype was counted between two and nine times. The chain employs TRBV7-8 and TRBJ1-4; maybe TRBD1 (6 bases). Looked up from germline, CDR1 is SGHVS and CDR2 is FQNEAQ. This CDR3 has 15 amino acids. V was shortened by 2 bases and J by 8 bases, with 15 bases between the two germline ends. The CDR3 DNA is TGTGCCAGCAGCTTAAGGGCCAGGGGAGGAGAAAAACTGTTTTTT. This gives the protein CASSLRARGGEKLFF.

A word on this clonotype: Germline and junction disagree at one end, which may indicate a read error. CDR3 DNA sequence: TGTGCCAGCAGTATATCAGGGGGGTCCTACGAGCAGTACTTC. Amino acids: CASSISGGSYEQYF. The genes are TRBV27 and TRBJ2-7, with D perhaps TRBD1 (7 bases). The CDR3 is 14 amino acids. Germline-derived CDR1 and CDR2 are MNHEY and SMNVEV (reference sequence).

This clonotype was detected only a few times. The chain joins TRBV11-2 to TRBJ1-5, with D unresolved. V lost 5 bases, J lost 7 bases, and 9 bases lay in between. The V gene's germline CDR1 is SGHAT and CDR2 FQNNGV. The CDR3 length is 12 residues. CDR3 in DNA: TGTGCCAGCAGCCCCCCCCCCCAGCCCCAGCATTTT. Translated, it gives CASSPPPQPQHF.

The chain couples TRBV6-5 to TRBJ1-2; 9 bases match TRBD1. The CDR3 is made up of 16 amino acids. The V segment lost 6 bases and the J segment 3 bases; nucleotides outside the gene matches: 11. Per the germline V gene, CDR1 is MNHEY and CDR2 is SVGAGI. The CDR3 sequence is CASRPSPGTGYYGYTF. The CDR3 DNA sequence: TGTGCCAGCAGGCCTTCCCCCGGGACAGGGTACTATGGCTACACCTTC.

V is TRBV4-1 and J is TRBJ1-1; the match to TRBD1 covers 7 bases. Germline-derived CDR1 and CDR2 are MGHRA and YSYEKL. V shed 8 bases and J 0 bases; nucleotides not matched to a gene: 6. The CDR3 totals 14 residues. The chain's CDR3 is CASGRTGVNTEAFF. In DNA form, the CDR3 reads TGCGCCAGCGGACGAACAGGGGTGAACACTGAAGCTTTCTTT.

Details on this clonotype: Compared with germline, one end of the junction differs, possibly owing to a read error. The rearrangement links TRBV5-4 to TRBJ1-1; D is possibly TRBD1 (5 bases). CDR1 is SGHNT and CDR2 is YYREEE in the germline V gene (reference sequence). The CDR3 consists of 19 residues. Here the CDR3 DNA reads TGTGCCAACAGCTTAAGTTCGTTCTGGAACGGGGCAAGGGACACTGAAGCTTTCTTT. Its translation: CANSLSSFWNGARDTEAFF.

The chain employs TRBV20-1 and TRBJ1-5; unclear D gene. CDR1 and CDR2 (germline): DFQATT, SNEGSKA (reference sequence). CDR3 size: 13 residues. V was cut by 6 bases and J by 4 bases, with 13 bases left in between. The chain's CDR3 is CSASGRGNQPQHF. For the CDR3, the DNA is TGCAGTGCAAGTGGACGAGGGAATCAGCCCCAGCATTTT.

This chain connects TRBV19 to TRBJ1-3, with D unclear. Germline lookup yields CDR1 LNHDA and CDR2 SQIVND (reference sequence). Trimming shortened V by 9 bases and J by 1 base, and 10 bases separated the two germline ends. This CDR3 has 13 amino acids. The CDR3 protein is CASTRGSGNTIYF. DNA for the CDR3: TGTGCCAGCACCCGAGGGTCTGGAAACACCATATATTTT.

On this clonotype: A much larger clone differs from this one at a single base, so this may be a read error. CDR3 coding DNA: TGCAGTGCTGCTAGGGACAAGCCCTACGAGCAGTACTTC. This translates into CSAARDKPYEQYF. V and J are TRBV20-1 and TRBJ2-7; D might be TRBD1 (6 bases). In germline, CDR1 is DFQATT, CDR2 SNEGSKA (reference sequence). The CDR3 runs to 13 residues. V was shortened by 5 bases and J by 2 bases, with 13 bases between the two germline ends.

This clonotype was seen once. Germline and junction disagree at one end, which may indicate a read error. Here the CDR3 DNA reads TGTGCCAGCAGCTTAGGGGCAGGGGGAAGCTCCTACGAGCAGTACTTC. Amino acids: CASSLGAGGSSYEQYF. V is TRBV5-1 and J is TRBJ2-7; 7 nucleotides align to TRBD1. CDR1 and CDR2 from the germline V gene are SGHRS and YFSETQ. This CDR3 has 16 residues.

The chain has TRBV29-1 and TRBJ1-2, with TRBD1 matching over 9 bases. CDR1 is SQVTM and CDR2 is ANQGSEA in the germline V gene. The CDR3 consists of 14 residues. The V segment lost 7 bases and the J segment 5 bases; nucleotides outside the gene matches: 11. The CDR3 reads CSAEAATGGYGYTF. The DNA for the CDR3 is TGCAGCGCCGAGGCTGCGACAGGGGGTTATGGCTACACCTTC.

The chain uses TRBV12-3 or TRBV12-4 and TRBJ1-2; 10 bases align to TRBD1. This CDR3 contains 16 residues. The ends lost 3 bases at V and 4 bases at J; junction bases unmatched: 8. The CDR3 spells CASSFRGQGSAYGYTF. The DNA for the CDR3 is TGTGCCAGCAGTTTTAGGGGACAGGGGTCTGCCTATGGCTACACCTTC.

This clonotype was counted ten times or more. The CDR3 reads CAISETTGGREKLFF. CDR3 in DNA: TGTGCCATCAGTGAGACCACAGGGGGACGTGAAAAACTGTTTTTT. The chain links TRBV10-3 to TRBJ1-4, with TRBD1 matching over 8 bases. This CDR3 region has 15 residues. The V and J ends lost 2 bases and 7 bases, in that order; junction bases with no gene match: 6. Germline CDR1 and CDR2: ENHRY and SYGVKD.

This clonotype was seen a handful of times. This chain links TRBV7-2 with TRBJ1-1; TRBD1 is a possible D gene (6 bases). CDR3 length equals 16 residues. Trimming took 5 bases from V and 3 from J, leaving 19 bases between them. CDR1 is SGHTA, CDR2 FQGNSA, per germline. The CDR3 region has the DNA TGTGCCAGCAGCAAAGAGGCCAGGGGCTTGGACACTGAAGCTTTCTTT. Translated: CASSKEARGLDTEAFF.

There are many counts of this clonotype. The chain couples TRBV7-9 to TRBJ1-1; no definite D call. There are 12 residues in the CDR3. Germline loops: CDR1 SEHNR, CDR2 FQNEAQ (reference sequence). Trimming removed 1 base from V and 8 bases from J, with 8 bases in between. For the CDR3, the DNA is TGTGCCAGCAGCTTAGGGGCGATAGAAGCTTTCTTT. The encoded protein is CASSLGAIEAFF.